This T cell receptor (beta chain) was found in a study of T cells in tuberculosis. Study-level information: CD1B tetramers identified T cells specific for mycobacterial lipid GMM. A South African cohort included IGRA-negative adolescents, latently infected IGRA-positive adolescents and adults with active tuberculosis. General study results and limits: Smaller alpha distances in active tuberculosis partly reflected shorter CDR3-alpha lengths. Using the GMM-specific repertoire gave about 85% accuracy versus approximately 70% with motifs.

Generated by immunoSEQ multiplex PCR, the TCRdb table keeps only in-frame clones and is missing some. This table has over 40,000 clones, 95% appearing once. Remarks on this clone: What it recognizes is unknown.

After removal of 6 bases from V and 4 bases from J, the junction contained 5 bases not matched to a gene. CDR3 length: 13 residues. CDR1 SNHLY and CDR2 FYNNEI come from the germline V gene. The sequence was collected from a donor between 10 and 35 years old with latent tuberculosis or without tuberculosis infection. The sample taken for sequencing was PBMCs. This chain uses TRBV2 with TRBJ2-5; TRBD2 matches at 7 bases. The CDR3 sequence: CASRAGVGETQYF. The CDR3 region has the DNA TGTGCCAGCAGGGCGGGGGTCGGAGAGACCCAGTACTTC.